This T cell receptor (beta chain) was sequenced for a study of blood T cell repertoires in COVID-19. About the study: Sites in the United States, Italy and Spain provided acute and convalescent COVID-19 samples. In each case, the material was cDNA or gDNA derived from T cells, B-cell-depleted T cells, or PBMCs.

In the authors' workflow: Estimates of nucleated cell counts were drawn from the amplification of reference gene primers. Profiled with immunoSEQ multiplex PCR; TCRdb holds only in-frame clones, not every one. The DNA was the basis for D and trimming; V, J and clone size are from that table. The sample comprises 80,000 to 100,000 clones, 70% to 90% of which are singletons, and approximately 4.9% rests with the top ten. This CDR3 spans 15 amino acids. Losses at the gene ends were 2 bases for V and 8 bases for J; bases not matched to a gene: 6. The germline CDR1 and CDR2 sequences are SGHNT and YYREEE (reference sequence).

The sample taken for sequencing was peripheral blood. The chain uses TRBV5-4 and TRBJ2-4; the match to TRBD1 covers 11 bases. The clonotype originates from a man in his 70s with acute or convalescent COVID-19. CDR3: CASSLPGTGGDIQYF. The CDR3 region has the DNA TGTGCCAGCAGCTTACCCGGGACAGGGGGTGACATTCAGTACTTC.